This TCR beta chain derives from a study of monozygotic twins with inflammatory bowel disease. CDR1 is MNHNS and CDR2 is SASEGT in the germline V gene. This CDR3 spans 17 amino acids. Blood was drawn at around 2.5 ml per donor. For this clonotype: Antigen specificity is unknown.

Roughly 3,500 ng of total RNA went into each TCR library. Researchers generated cDNA in eight separate reactions per sample. Reprocessing the 5' RACE reads, TCRdb reports a single entry for every CDR3 protein and omits DNA. The listing contains about 450,000 distinct CDR3 sequences. Findings and limits, study-wide: Separate T cell subtypes could not be resolved from one another.

This clonotype originated in a human donor with ulcerative colitis or Crohn's disease, or a healthy co-twin of an affected twin (not recorded which). Specimen: blood. V is TRBV6-1 and J is TRBJ2-1; absent DNA, TCRdb's TRBD2 call cannot be checked. CDR3 region: CASSEFGSGAAGDEQFF.